The 14 T cell receptor beta chains in this list originate from one sample, sequenced in a study of cytomegalovirus exposure and HLA in healthy donors. With 60 Vbeta and 13 Jbeta primers, the PCR was carried out. Profiling relied on immunoSEQ multiplex PCR, and the TCRdb table lists in-frame clones only, not all of them. The data contain under 200,000 clones, roughly 85% of them singletons. The sample comprised PBMCs. The receptors were gathered from a woman aged 30 to 39 in good health and CMV-seropositive.

The genes are TRBV2 and TRBJ1-6, with 7 nucleotides matching TRBD1. CDR1 and CDR2 (germline): SNHLY, FYNNEI. V lost 10 bases to trimming and J lost 9 bases; unmatched junction nucleotides: 9. This CDR3 is 13 amino acids long. The CDR3 region is CATAGQSGSPLHF. The CDR3 DNA is TGTGCCACTGCGGGACAGAGCGGTTCACCCCTCCACTTT.

The chain is built from TRBV7-8 and TRBJ2-7; possibly TRBD1 for D (6 bases). Trimming removed 5 bases from V and 3 bases from J, with 11 bases in between. CDR1 is SGHVS, CDR2 FQNEAQ, per germline. The CDR3 has 13 residues. The DNA for the CDR3 is TGTGCCAGCAGCCCGGGGACACACTACGAGCAGTACTTC. It encodes CASSPGTHYEQYF.

The CDR3 coding sequence is TGTGCCAGCAGCTTACCGCGCAGGAAAGGGGAGCTGTTTTTT. As protein: CASSLPRRKGELFF. This sequence joins TRBV11-3 and TRBJ2-2, with D unresolved. The CDR3 has 14 residues. V lost 2 bases and J 8 bases, leaving 12 bases between the germline ends. In germline, CDR1 is SGHNT, CDR2 YENEEA.

This clone has more than one count but fewer than ten. The gene calls are TRBV25-1 and TRBJ1-4; TRBD1 might be the D (6 bases). Per germline, CDR1 MGHDK and CDR2 SYGVNS. Deletions cut 2 bases from V and 8 bases from J, with 15 bases between. The CDR3 runs 15 residues. The CDR3 protein is CASSEATGVGEKLFF. As DNA, the CDR3 is TGTGCCAGCAGTGAAGCGACAGGCGTGGGAGAAAAACTGTTTTTT.

In its sample, this clone was seen a few times. The chain has TRBV11-3 and TRBJ2-1, with D possibly being TRBD1 (5 bases). Germline values: CDR1 SGHNT, CDR2 YENEEA. The CDR3 spans 15 residues. The V end was cut by 1 base, the J end by 0 bases, with 7 bases between. The CDR3 is CASSLGGASYNEQFF. The DNA of the CDR3 is TGTGCCAGCAGCTTAGGTGGGGCCTCCTACAATGAGCAGTTCTTC.

This rearrangement joins TRBV5-6 to TRBJ1-5, with D possibly TRBD1 on 5 matching bases. The germline V gene has CDR1 SGHDT and CDR2 YYEEEE. Trimming stripped 0 bases from V and 5 bases from J, with 6 bases between. The CDR3 is made up of 13 amino acids. The CDR3 protein is CASSLARDQPQHF. CDR3 in DNA: TGTGCCAGCAGCTTGGCCAGGGATCAGCCCCAGCATTTT.

This sequence joins TRBV5-1 and TRBJ2-3, with 7 bases fitting TRBD1. This CDR3 contains 17 residues. The V gene end was trimmed by 1 base and the J gene end by 2 bases; junction bases not matched to a gene: 10. Germline lookup yields CDR1 SGHRS and CDR2 YFSETQ. In DNA, the CDR3 is TGCGCCAGCAGCTTGCCTAGGCAGGGGGTAGTCACAGATACGCAGTATTTT. It yields the protein CASSLPRQGVVTDTQYF.

This clone has just one count. The V call is TRBV4-1, the J call TRBJ2-4; possibly TRBD1 for D (6 bases). The CDR3 is 13 amino acids. Trimming removed 0 bases from V and 9 bases from J, with 9 bases in between. Germline V CDR1 and CDR2: MGHRA, YSYEKL. The CDR3 DNA reads TGCGCCAGCAGCCAAGAACAGGGCGGCATTCAGTACTTC. Protein sequence: CASSQEQGGIQYF.

The chain carries TRBV30 and TRBJ2-2; 12 nucleotides line up with TRBD2. Germline V gene data show CDR1 as GTSNPN and CDR2 as SVGIG (reference sequence). After removal of 8 bases from V and 3 bases from J, the junction contained 4 bases not matched to a gene. The length of the CDR3 is 14 residues. CDR3 in amino acids: CARRLAGDTGELFF. DNA of the CDR3: TGTGCCAGAAGACTAGCGGGAGACACCGGGGAGCTGTTTTTT.

The V gene is TRBV5-1, the J gene TRBJ1-2; TRBD1 is a possible D gene (5 bases). Trimming removed 3 bases at V and 2 bases at J, with 8 bases between. Germline V gene lookup returns CDR1 SGHRS and CDR2 YFSETQ. The CDR3 extends over 13 amino acids. The CDR3: CASSSTENYGYTF. As DNA, the CDR3 is TGCGCCAGCAGCTCGACAGAGAACTATGGCTACACCTTC.

The table lists this clone with a few counts. J is TRBJ2-5 and V is TRBV7-8; the D gene is possibly TRBD1 (6 bases). The CDR3 consists of 17 residues. CDR1 is SGHVS, CDR2 FQNEAQ, per germline. Deletions cut 5 bases from V and 4 bases from J, with 23 bases between. CDR3 loop: CASSPSGDKDHGETQYF. The CDR3 nucleotides are TGTGCCAGCAGCCCGTCCGGGGACAAGGATCATGGAGAGACCCAGTACTTC.

The V gene is TRBV6-5, the J gene TRBJ2-7; 9 bases are a match to TRBD1. Germline V gene sequence: CDR1 MNHEY, CDR2 SVGAGI. Trimming took 4 bases from V and 5 from J; bases not matched to a gene: 3. CDR3 length: 13 residues. The CDR3 DNA sequence: TGTGCCAGCAGTTCGGGGACAGGGAACGAGCAGTACTTC. Amino acid sequence: CASSSGTGNEQYF.

This sequence joins TRBV29-1 and TRBJ1-4, with 9 bases lining up with TRBD1. The J segment lost 3 bases and the V segment lost 7 bases, leaving 12 bases of the junction unmatched. The CDR3 length is 16 residues. The germline CDR1 and CDR2 sequences are SQVTM and ANQGSEA. The CDR3 coding sequence is TGCAGCGCCCGGGACAGGGCCCAAACAGCTAATGAAAAACTGTTTTTT. It encodes CSARDRAQTANEKLFF.

This clone has just one count. The gene calls are TRBV5-1 and TRBJ1-3; no firm D call. V was cut by 4 bases and J by 4 bases, with 12 bases left in between. Germline loops: CDR1 SGHRS, CDR2 YFSETQ. This CDR3 spans 14 amino acids. The CDR3 DNA is TGCGCCAGCAGCCCCCGGCCGGGGGGAAACACCATATATTTT. Its protein is CASSPRPGGNTIYF. The full variable domain, completed using reference TRBV5-1 and TRBJ1-3, is KAGVTQTPRYLIKTRGQQVTLSCSPISGHRSVSWYQQTPGQGLQFLFEYFSETQRNKGNFPGRFSGRQFSNSRSEMNVSTLELGDSALYLCASSPRPGGNTIYFGEGSWLTVV.